Each of the 17 T cell receptor beta chains below was sequenced from the same sample in a study of shared clonotypes between healthy human individuals. The naive CD8 fraction comprised CD45RO-negative cells positively selected for CCR7 and excluded terminally differentiated effector memory CD45RA+ cells. The data were produced by immunoSEQ multiplex PCR, yet TCRdb's version contains in-frame clones alone and is incomplete. Here the sample spans about 2.2 million clones, about 93% being singletons. The source material was naive CD8+ T cells from PBMCs. Receptors originate from a man between 18 and 35 years old in good health. Some clones in this sample may be carry-over from other donors' samples.

With respect to this clone: Germline and junction disagree at one end, which may indicate a read error. The V and J genes are TRBV6-5 and TRBJ2-7, with D perhaps assigned TRBD1 or TRBD2 (5 bases each). The germline gives CDR1 MNHEY, CDR2 SVGAGI. This CDR3 contains 15 residues. The chain's CDR3 is CVSSYGAGDAYEQYF. The CDR3 nucleotides are TGTGTCAGCAGTTACGGGGCAGGAGATGCCTACGAGCAGTACTTC.

Only a few counts were recorded for this clone. The CDR3 DNA follows: TGTGCCAGCAGCGTAGAACAGGGCCCCGGCGGGGCCAACGTCCTGACTTTC. Translation gives CASSVEQGPGGANVLTF. The chain has TRBV7-9 and TRBJ2-6, with a possible D match to TRBD1 (6 bases). Trimming took 5 bases from V and 4 from J, leaving 18 bases between them. The germline CDR1 and CDR2 sequences are SEHNR and FQNEAQ (reference sequence). The CDR3 is made up of 17 amino acids. Full variable domain (outside the CDR3, taken from reference TRBV7-9 and TRBJ2-6): DTGVSQNPRHKITKRGQNVTFRCDPISEHNRLYWYRQTLGQGPEFLTYFQNEAQLEKSRLLSDRFSAERPKGSFSTLEIQRTEQGDSAMYLCASSVEQGPGGANVLTFGAGSRLTVL.

The chain recombines TRBV15 with TRBJ1-3, with 7 bases matching TRBD1. This CDR3 region has 18 residues. Trimming removed 2 bases from V and 0 bases from J; junction bases left unmatched: 10. CDR1 and CDR2 from the germline V gene are LNHNV and YYDKDF (reference sequence). CDR3 DNA: TGTGCCACCAGCAGAACCCGCCGGGACAGTTACTCTGGAAACACCATATATTTT. Its translation: CATSRTRRDSYSGNTIYF.

The genes are TRBV10-3 and TRBJ2-2, with TRBD2 matching 15 bases. This CDR3 comprises 18 residues. V lost 7 bases to trimming and J lost 7 bases; unmatched junction nucleotides: 13. The germline CDR1 and CDR2 sequences are ENHRY and SYGVKD. CDR3 bases: TGTGCCATCAAATTGGGACTAGCGGGAGGCCCAGGGGACGGGGAGCTGTTTTTT. Amino acid sequence: CAIKLGLAGGPGDGELFF.

This clone was observed a handful of times. The chain joins TRBV4-3 to TRBJ1-2; no definite D call. The CDR3 has 13 amino acids. The V end lost 1 base, the J end lost 7 bases, and 10 bases lay between the germline ends. Per germline, CDR1 LGHNA and CDR2 YSLEER. CDR3 amino acids: CASSQGEYVGYTF. Written as DNA, the CDR3 is TGCGCCAGCAGCCAAGGAGAGTATGTTGGCTACACCTTC.

The chain carries TRBV27 and TRBJ1-2; D is ambiguous. CDR3 length: 18 residues. Trimming pared 0 bases from V and 4 bases from J, leaving 21 bases between. The germline gives CDR1 MNHEY, CDR2 SMNVEV (reference sequence). The CDR3 DNA follows: TGTGCCAGCAGTTTATCCCGCGGTGCGTACGGGTCACGCTATGGCTACACCTTC. Its protein is CASSLSRGAYGSRYGYTF.

This clone showed up just once. The gene calls are TRBV27 and TRBJ1-1; 7 bases match TRBD1. The CDR3 contains 15 residues. After removal of 5 bases from V and 0 bases from J, the junction contained 6 bases not matched to a gene. CDR1 is MNHEY, CDR2 SMNVEV, per germline (reference sequence). The CDR3 coding sequence is TGTGCCAGCAGTCTCCAGACAGGGATGAACACTGAAGCTTTCTTT. This encodes CASSLQTGMNTEAFF.

This clone was recorded only once. The chain uses TRBV14 and TRBJ2-7; no clear D gene. The germline V and J ends were trimmed by 2 bases and 4 bases, with 12 bases remaining between them. CDR3 length equals 14 residues. Germline V lookup: CDR1 SGHDN, CDR2 FVKESK. The CDR3 nucleotides read TGTGCCAGCAGCCAACTGAGACGCGAATACGAGCAGTACTTC. It yields the protein CASSQLRREYEQYF. Based on the CDR3 plus reference TRBV14 and TRBJ2-7, the full variable domain is EAGVTQFPSHSVIEKGQTVTLRCDPISGHDNLYWYRRVMGKEIKFLLHFVKESKQDESGMPNNRFLAERTGGTYSTLKVQPAELEDSGVYFCASSQLRREYEQYFGPGTRLTVT.

This chain uses TRBV7-9 with TRBJ2-7; 8 bases line up with TRBD1. Germline CDR1 SEHNR, CDR2 FQNEAQ (reference sequence). The trim removed 3 bases at V and 1 base at J, leaving 17 bases unmatched. This CDR3 is 19 amino acids long. CDR3 sequence reads: CASSFPRGEQGASSYEQYF. CDR3 in DNA: TGTGCCAGCAGCTTTCCCAGGGGGGAGCAGGGGGCATCTTCCTACGAGCAGTACTTC.

The chain uses TRBV15 and TRBJ2-1; D is undetermined. Per the germline V gene, CDR1 is LNHNV and CDR2 is YYDKDF (reference sequence). The CDR3 runs to 17 residues. V lost 3 bases and J lost 2, with 17 bases in between. The CDR3 DNA sequence: TGTGCCACCAGCAGTGGACCCCCAGCCTTGACCTACAATGAGCAGTTCTTC. Amino acid sequence: CATSSGPPALTYNEQFF. The entire variable domain, with the rest obtained from reference TRBV15 and TRBJ2-1, is as follows: DAMVIQNPRYQVTQFGKPVTLSCSQTLNHNVMYWYQQKSSQAPKLLFHYYDKDFNNEADTPDNFQSRRPNTSFCFLDIRSPGLGDTAMYLCATSSGPPALTYNEQFFGPGTRLTVL.

The chain carries TRBV21-1 and TRBJ2-7; the table's TRBD1 call for D was not verified on the DNA. TRBV21-1 is labeled a pseudogene. The CDR3 is made up of 14 amino acids. The CDR3 loop reads CASETQTVGYEQYF. As DNA, the CDR3 is TGTGCCAGCGAAACCCAGACAGTAGGCTACGAGCAGTACTTC.

The V gene is TRBV2, the J gene TRBJ2-7; 9 bases line up with TRBD1. The junction had 5 bases not matched to a gene; V was cut back by 6 bases and J by 2 bases. The germline V gene has CDR1 SNHLY and CDR2 FYNNEI. The CDR3 contains 14 residues. The CDR3 sequence is CASRAGTGTYEQYF. The CDR3, as DNA: TGTGCCAGCAGAGCCGGGACAGGGACCTACGAGCAGTACTTC.

CDR3 protein: CASRETSGRVYEQYF. The CDR3 nucleotides read TGTGCCAGCAGAGAGACTAGCGGGAGGGTCTACGAGCAGTACTTC. The chain uses TRBV2 and TRBJ2-7; 14 nucleotides align to TRBD2. Trimming removed 6 bases from V and 3 bases from J; junction bases left unmatched: 4. The CDR3 spans 15 residues. Per the germline V gene, CDR1 is SNHLY and CDR2 is FYNNEI.

This rearrangement joins TRBV30 to TRBJ1-2; D gene unclear. CDR3 length: 14 amino acids. CDR1 and CDR2 from the germline V gene are GTSNPN and SVGIG (reference sequence). Trimming pared 1 base from V and 5 bases from J, leaving 14 bases between. The CDR3 DNA follows: TGTGCCTGGAGTGGAAGAGACGGAGATTATGGCTACACCTTC. Amino acid sequence: CAWSGRDGDYGYTF.

The chain joins TRBV28 to TRBJ2-7; 9 nucleotides match TRBD1. Trimming at V came to 8 bases and at J to 3 bases, leaving 8 bases not matched to a gene. The CDR3 is made up of 14 amino acids. Germline values: CDR1 MDHEN, CDR2 SYDVKM. The CDR3 loop is CASGGGQGYYEQYF. As DNA, the CDR3 is TGTGCCAGCGGGGGGGGACAGGGTTACTACGAGCAGTACTTC.

The chain has TRBV4-3 and TRBJ1-1, with a weak D call TRBD1 (5 bases). In germline, CDR1 is LGHNA, CDR2 YSLEER. Between the trimmed V and J ends, which lost 4 bases and 0 bases, there was a span of 18 bases. This CDR3 is 17 amino acids long. CDR3 coding DNA: TGCGCCAGCAGCCCGGAACTCCCAGGGTCGATGAACACTGAAGCTTTCTTT. Amino acid sequence: CASSPELPGSMNTEAFF.

This clone has just one count. The J gene is TRBJ1-1, the V gene TRBV6-5; D remains ambiguous. Trimming took 0 bases from V and 7 from J, leaving 9 bases between them. Germline V gene data show CDR1 as MNHEY and CDR2 as SVGAGI. The CDR3 runs to 13 residues. The CDR3 spells CASSYSGVVEAFF. In DNA, the CDR3 is TGTGCCAGCAGTTACTCCGGAGTGGTTGAAGCTTTCTTT.